These 18 T cell receptor beta chains were all obtained from the same sample, sequenced in a study of T cells in localized non-small cell lung cancer. Libraries were prepared by immunoSEQ multiplex PCR; TCRdb keeps only in-frame clonotypes and omits some of them. Found here are 15,000 to 20,000 clones, around 83% of them singletons; the top ten hold roughly 34%. Here the sequenced sample was peripheral blood, taken before any cancer treatment. The receptor source for this set is a male donor older than 55 with stage III lung adenocarcinoma.

V usage is TRBV7-3 and J usage is TRBJ1-6; a possible D gene is TRBD1 (5 bases). Trimming left V 5 bases short and J 5 bases short, with 10 bases between. Germline CDR1 reads SGHTA; CDR2 reads FQGTGA. The CDR3 is 14 amino acids. The CDR3 coding sequence is TGTGCCAGCAGCCGAGACAGAAATAATTCACCCCTCCACTTT. It codes for CASSRDRNNSPLHF.

The V call is TRBV30, the J call TRBJ1-1, with D perhaps TRBD1 (5 bases). The CDR3 has 12 residues. Between the trimmed V and J ends, which lost 7 bases and 1 base, there was a span of 10 bases. The germline CDR1 and CDR2 sequences are GTSNPN and SVGIG (reference sequence). CDR3 nucleotide sequence: TGTGCCTCTCCGGGACGGAACACTGAAGCTTTCTTT. This encodes CASPGRNTEAFF.

This chain uses TRBV2 with TRBJ1-6, with D perhaps matching TRBD1 (6 bases). V was clipped by 6 bases and J by 0 bases, with 12 bases between them. This CDR3 spans 16 amino acids. Germline loops: CDR1 SNHLY, CDR2 FYNNEI. The CDR3 loop is CASRDGQSSYNSPLHF. The DNA of the CDR3 is TGTGCCAGCAGAGACGGACAGAGCTCCTATAATTCACCCCTCCACTTT.

The CDR3 DNA follows: TGTGCCAGCAGCGTAAGGAGTAGCGGGGGGGAAGAGACCCAGTACTTC. Protein sequence: CASSVRSSGGEETQYF. The chain recombines TRBV9 with TRBJ2-5, with TRBD2 matching 11 bases. Looked up from germline, CDR1 is SGDLS and CDR2 is YYNGEE. After removal of 1 base from V and 3 bases from J, the junction contained 5 bases not matched to a gene. The CDR3 spans 16 residues.

V gene TRBV11-3 combines with J gene TRBJ1-1; no firm D call. The CDR3 loop spans 14 amino acids. In germline, CDR1 is SGHNT, CDR2 YENEEA. V was pared by 1 base and J by 1 base, with 7 bases between. The CDR3 reads CASSLGDQNTEAFF. CDR3 DNA: TGTGCCAGCAGCTTAGGCGATCAGAACACTGAAGCTTTCTTT.

The rearrangement joins TRBV27 to TRBJ2-1; TRBD2 agrees at 7 bases. The CDR3 is made up of 14 amino acids. V was clipped by 1 base and J by 9 bases; unmatched bases: 6. Germline V gene lookup returns CDR1 MNHEY and CDR2 SMNVEV (reference sequence). The CDR3 region is CASSLYTTGGEQFF. CDR3 sequence (DNA): TGTGCCAGCAGTTTATACACAACGGGGGGTGAGCAGTTCTTC.

V is TRBV6-5 and J is TRBJ1-3; 9 bases match TRBD1. J lost 1 base, V lost 6 bases, and 1 base had no gene match. This CDR3 has 14 residues. In germline, CDR1 is MNHEY, CDR2 SVGAGI. CDR3 sequence reads: CASRDRGSGNTIYF. CDR3 nucleotides: TGTGCCAGCAGGGACAGGGGTTCTGGAAACACCATATATTTT.

V usage is TRBV19 and J usage is TRBJ2-1; TRBD2 matches at 15 bases. The J segment lost 3 bases and the V segment lost 6 bases, leaving 3 bases of the junction unmatched. The CDR3 length is 16 residues. From germline, CDR1 is LNHDA and CDR2 SQIVND (reference sequence). CDR3 in amino acids: CASSGTSGGRYNEQFF. In nucleotides, the CDR3 is TGTGCCAGTAGCGGGACTAGCGGGGGGCGCTACAATGAGCAGTTCTTC.

The chain has TRBV16 and TRBJ1-2, with D unresolved. The CDR3 covers 15 residues. Germline CDR1 KGHSY, CDR2 FQNENV. V dropped 4 bases and J dropped 6 bases, with 18 bases sitting between them. CDR3 in DNA: TGTGCCAGCAGCCGATTTATTACCGCCCTGGATGGCTACACCTTC. Protein product: CASSRFITALDGYTF.

The chain is built from TRBV5-5 and TRBJ2-7, with TRBD2 matching over 10 bases. The CDR3 is made up of 15 amino acids. After removal of 6 bases from V and 0 bases from J, the junction contained 6 bases not matched to a gene. Germline CDR1 and CDR2: SGHKS and YYEKEE (reference sequence). DNA for the CDR3: TGTGCCAGCACCCCCGGACTAGCGGCCTCCTACGAGCAGTACTTC. Amino acids: CASTPGLAASYEQYF.

A single count supports this clone. The chain couples TRBV29-1 to TRBJ1-2; D possibly corresponds to TRBD1 (6 bases). The CDR3 runs to 11 residues. Per germline, CDR1 SQVTM and CDR2 ANQGSEA. Trimming removed 7 bases from V and 6 bases from J, with 12 bases in between. Written as DNA, the CDR3 is TGCAGCGCGGACAGTTTAAATGGCTACACCTTC. The encoded protein is CSADSLNGYTF.

The CDR3 bases are TGTGCCAGCTCACCTCGGGACGCTGGGGCCAACGTCCTGACTTTC. Translating it yields CASSPRDAGANVLTF. The chain is built from TRBV18 and TRBJ2-6; tentatively, D is TRBD1 or TRBD2 (5 bases each). Germline CDR1 is KGHSH and CDR2 is LQKENI. The CDR3 contains 15 residues. V lost 3 bases and J 2 bases, leaving 8 bases between the germline ends.

This clone was counted between two and nine times. CDR3 nucleotide sequence: TGCGCCAGCGGGGTCGGGGAGGGGAAATATGGCTACACCTTC. Amino acid sequence: CASGVGEGKYGYTF. The chain joins TRBV5-1 to TRBJ1-2; D might be TRBD1 (5 bases). Trimming cost V 7 bases and J 5 bases, with 18 bases left between them. CDR1 is SGHRS, CDR2 YFSETQ, per germline. The CDR3 is made up of 14 amino acids.

The chain is built from TRBV7-9 and TRBJ1-2; weak D call: TRBD1 (6 bases). Germline-derived CDR1 and CDR2 are SEHNR and FQNEAQ (reference sequence). The CDR3 totals 16 residues. V was shortened by 1 base and J by 1 base, with 13 bases between the two germline ends. The CDR3 nucleotides read TGTGCCAGCAGCTTAGATTCTGGGGGCTTTAACTATGGCTACACCTTC. Translation: CASSLDSGGFNYGYTF.

This chain uses TRBV27 with TRBJ2-7; 7 nucleotides line up with TRBD1. The germline gives CDR1 MNHEY, CDR2 SMNVEV (reference sequence). CDR3 length: 14 amino acids. V was clipped by 8 bases and J by 5 bases; unmatched bases: 12. The CDR3 nucleotides are TGTGCCAGCTCAGAGGACAGGCGGATCCACGAGCAGTACTTC. Its protein is CASSEDRRIHEQYF.

The chain links TRBV6-5 to TRBJ2-1; D ambiguous. The CDR3 is 12 amino acids. The V and J ends lost 5 bases and 10 bases respectively, with 12 bases between them. The V gene's germline CDR1 is MNHEY and CDR2 SVGAGI. The CDR3 nucleotides read TGTGCCAGCAGTCCCGCCGAGAACGAGCAGTTCTTC. Amino acids: CASSPAENEQFF.

This clone was detected only a few times. The chain links TRBV19 to TRBJ2-3; D not certain. Per germline, CDR1 LNHDA and CDR2 SQIVND (reference sequence). The ends were cut back, 6 bases at V and 0 bases at J, with 13 bases in the middle. The CDR3 length is 15 residues. Here the CDR3 reads CASSISPASTDTQYF. As DNA, the CDR3 is TGTGCCAGTAGCATCTCCCCTGCTAGCACAGATACGCAGTATTTT. Complete variable domain (other parts from reference TRBV19 and TRBJ2-3): DGGITQSPKYLFRKEGQNVTLSCEQNLNHDAMYWYRQDPGQGLRLIYYSQIVNDFQKGDIAEGYSVSREKKESFPLTVTSAQKNPTAFYLCASSISPASTDTQYFGPGTRLTVL.

The V gene is TRBV11-2, the J gene TRBJ2-7, with TRBD1 matching over 11 bases. Germline loops: CDR1 SGHAT, CDR2 FQNNGV. With V trimmed by 6 bases and J by 3 bases, 7 bases remained unmatched. The CDR3 length is 15 residues. CDR3 in amino acids: CASRKAGTGGYEQYF. DNA of the CDR3: TGTGCCAGCAGGAAAGCCGGGACAGGGGGCTACGAGCAGTACTTC.